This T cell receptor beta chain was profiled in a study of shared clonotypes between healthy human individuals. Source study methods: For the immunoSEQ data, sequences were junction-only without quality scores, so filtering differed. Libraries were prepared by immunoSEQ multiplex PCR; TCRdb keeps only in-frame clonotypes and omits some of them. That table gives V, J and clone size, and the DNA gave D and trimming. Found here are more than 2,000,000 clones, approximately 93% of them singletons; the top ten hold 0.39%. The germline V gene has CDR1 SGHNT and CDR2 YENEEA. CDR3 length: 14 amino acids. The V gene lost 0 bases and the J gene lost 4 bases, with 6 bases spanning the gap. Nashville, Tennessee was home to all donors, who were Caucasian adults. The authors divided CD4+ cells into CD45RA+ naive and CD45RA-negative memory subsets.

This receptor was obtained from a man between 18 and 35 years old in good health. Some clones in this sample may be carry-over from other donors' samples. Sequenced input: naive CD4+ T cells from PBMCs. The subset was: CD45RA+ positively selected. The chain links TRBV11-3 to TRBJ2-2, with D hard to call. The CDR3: CASSLDVPTGELFF. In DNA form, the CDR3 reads TGTGCCAGCAGCTTAGATGTACCCACCGGGGAGCTGTTTTTT.